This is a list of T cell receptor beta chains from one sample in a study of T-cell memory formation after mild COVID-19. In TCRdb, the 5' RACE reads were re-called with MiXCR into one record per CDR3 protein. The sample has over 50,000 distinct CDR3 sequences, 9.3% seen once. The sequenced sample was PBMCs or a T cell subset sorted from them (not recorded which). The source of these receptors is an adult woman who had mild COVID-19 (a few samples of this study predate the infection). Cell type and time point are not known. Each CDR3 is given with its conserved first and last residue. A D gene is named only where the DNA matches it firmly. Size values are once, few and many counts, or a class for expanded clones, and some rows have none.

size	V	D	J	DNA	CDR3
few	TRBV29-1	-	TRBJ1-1	TGCAGCGCTAGGACTCGGGGGTTTATGAACACTGAAGCTTTCTTT	CSARTRGFMNTEAFF
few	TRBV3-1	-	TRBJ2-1	TGTGCCAGCAGCCAAGGTGCAGGGCCCCAGGGTGAGCAGTTCTTC	CASSQGAGPQGEQFF
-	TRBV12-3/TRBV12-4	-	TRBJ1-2	TGTGCCAGCAGTTTGTCAGACTCTACTTATGGCTACACCTTC	CASSLSDSTYGYTF
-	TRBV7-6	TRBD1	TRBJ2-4	TGTGCCAGCAGCTTCCCAACAGGGGCAGGGGCCAAAAACATTCAGTACTTC	CASSFPTGAGAKNIQYF
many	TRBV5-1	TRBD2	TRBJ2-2	TGCGCCAGCAGCTCCTCGACTAGCGCCGGGGAGCTGTTTTTT	CASSSSTSAGELFF
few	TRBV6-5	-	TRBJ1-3	TGTGCCAGCAGTTACTCTCAGGGAGGAAACACCATATATTTT	CASSYSQGGNTIYF
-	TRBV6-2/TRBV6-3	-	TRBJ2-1	TGTGCCAGCAGTCAGCGTAGCGAATACAATGAGCAGTTCTTC	CASSQRSEYNEQFF
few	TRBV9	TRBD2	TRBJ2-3	TGTGCCAGCAGCGTAGGAGGAGCGGGAGGTAGCGCAGATACGCAGTATTTT	CASSVGGAGGSADTQYF
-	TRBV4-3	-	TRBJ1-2	TGCGCCAGCAGCCAAGAGTCTAAAACAGGGAGGCAACCTAACTATGGCTACACCTTC	CASSQESKTGRQPNYGYTF
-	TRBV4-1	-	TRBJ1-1	TGCGCCAGCAGCCAAGATCTGACCAACAAAGCTTTCTTT	CASSQDLTNKAFF
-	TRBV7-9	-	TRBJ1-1	TGTGCCAGCGGGACCTATGGGGACGGGAACACTGAAGCTTTCTTT	CASGTYGDGNTEAFF
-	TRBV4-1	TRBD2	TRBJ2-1	TGCGCCAGCAGCCGAACTAGCGGGAGGGCCGGTGAGCAGTTCTTC	CASSRTSGRAGEQFF
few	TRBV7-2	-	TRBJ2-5	TGTGCCAGCAGCCGCGGACGGCTTCAAGAGACCCAGTACTTC	CASSRGRLQETQYF
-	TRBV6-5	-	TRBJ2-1	TGTGCCAGCAGTTCCGGGACGGAGATTCTCTACAATGAGCAGTTCTTC	CASSSGTEILYNEQFF
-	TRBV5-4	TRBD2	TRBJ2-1	TGTGCCAGCAGCCCCGGCCATGGACTAGCGGGGAACAATGAGCAGTTCTTC	CASSPGHGLAGNNEQFF
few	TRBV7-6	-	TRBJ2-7	TGTGCCACCCAGGGTGTAGGGGGAGGCGAGCAGTACTTC	CATQGVGGGEQYF
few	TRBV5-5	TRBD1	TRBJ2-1	TGTGCCAGCAGCAAGACAGGGGGCGCCTACAATGAGCAGTTCTTC	CASSKTGGAYNEQFF
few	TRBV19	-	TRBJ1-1	TGTGCCAGCAGGAGGGGGAACACTGAAGCTTTCTTT	CASRRGNTEAFF
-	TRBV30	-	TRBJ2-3	TGTGCCTGGAGTAGCGGGGATACGCAGTATTTT	CAWSSGDTQYF
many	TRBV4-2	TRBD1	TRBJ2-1	TGTGCCAGCAGCCCCGGGACAGGGGTGGTGGGGCAGTTCTTC	CASSPGTGVVGQFF
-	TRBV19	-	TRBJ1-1	TGTGCCAGTAGTAGGGGACTGCTAGGACTCACTGAAGCTTTCTTT	CASSRGLLGLTEAFF
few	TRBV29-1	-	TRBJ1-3	TGCAGCGGACTCGACCCGGGGGGAAACACCATATATTTT	CSGLDPGGNTIYF
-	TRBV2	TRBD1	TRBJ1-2	TGTGCCAGCAGGAAAAGTGGAAGGGACAGAAACTATGGCTACACCTTC	CASRKSGRDRNYGYTF
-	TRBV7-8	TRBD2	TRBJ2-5	TGTGCCAGCAGCAAACGGCGGGACTACAAAGAGACCCAGTACTTC	CASSKRRDYKETQYF
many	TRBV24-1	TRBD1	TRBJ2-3	TGTGCCACCAGTGCCATCGACAGGGACACAGATACGCAGTATTTT	CATSAIDRDTDTQYF
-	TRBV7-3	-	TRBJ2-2	TGTGCCAGCAGCACAGAAATCACCGGGGAGCTGTTTTTT	CASSTEITGELFF